These 24 T cell receptor beta chains share one sample of origin, sequenced in a study of monozygotic twins with inflammatory bowel disease. For each CDR3 protein, TCRdb gives one entry from its re-call of the 5' RACE reads, without DNA. Its table records approximately 150,000 distinct CDR3 sequences. Sequenced input: blood. The receptors were sampled from a human donor with ulcerative colitis or Crohn's disease, or a healthy co-twin of an affected twin (not recorded which).

The chain couples TRBV7-2 to TRBJ2-3; TCRdb designates TRBD2, a call that cannot be tested without DNA. The length of the CDR3 is 14 residues. Germline CDR1 is SGHTA and CDR2 is FQGNSA. The CDR3 sequence: CASGTSKVTDTQYF.

This rearrangement joins TRBV7-2 to TRBJ1-1; the D call from TCRdb, TRBD1, cannot be confirmed without DNA. CDR1 and CDR2 from the germline V gene are SGHTA and FQGNSA. This CDR3 has 13 residues. The CDR3 sequence: CASSLVRGGEAFF. Together with reference TRBV7-2 and TRBJ1-1, the CDR3 gives the full variable domain: GAGVSQSPSNKVTEKGKDVELRCDPISGHTALYWYRQSLGQGLEFLIYFQGNSAPDKSGLPSDRFSAERTGGSVSTLTIQRTQQEDSAVYLCASSLVRGGEAFFGQGTRLTVV.

The chain combines TRBV2 with TRBJ2-7. Germline CDR1 SNHLY, CDR2 FYNNEI. This CDR3 comprises 15 residues. The CDR3 protein is CASSERLLKPYEQYF.

V usage is TRBV5-5 and J usage is TRBJ2-3; the D gene TCRdb calls, TRBD1, cannot be checked with no DNA. This CDR3 comprises 17 residues. CDR1 and CDR2 (germline): SGHKS, YYEKEE (reference sequence). The CDR3 is CASSSGARQGAGDTQYF.

The CDR3 spells CASSLGLGQTGELFF. This rearrangement joins TRBV7-3 to TRBJ2-2; with no DNA, the TCRdb D assignment of TRBD2 cannot be verified. The CDR3 extends over 15 amino acids. Germline V gene lookup returns CDR1 SGHTA and CDR2 FQGTGA.

The chain links TRBV19 to TRBJ2-2; TCRdb designates TRBD1, a call that cannot be tested without DNA. The CDR3 is 14 residues long. The germline gives CDR1 LNHDA, CDR2 SQIVND (reference sequence). CDR3: CASSPGTDTGELFF.

The genes are TRBV18 and TRBJ2-2. Per germline, CDR1 KGHSH and CDR2 LQKENI. The CDR3 consists of 19 residues. CDR3: CASSRNRFSSIANTGELFF.

The J gene is TRBJ2-5, the V gene TRBV20-1. The V gene's germline CDR1 is DFQATT and CDR2 SNEGSKA (reference sequence). The length of the CDR3 is 17 residues. The CDR3: CSARDSPWFQVKETQYF.

This rearrangement joins TRBV14 to TRBJ1-6; TCRdb designates TRBD1, a call that cannot be tested without DNA. The CDR3 runs 16 residues. Germline V gene data show CDR1 as SGHDN and CDR2 as FVKESK. CDR3 residues: CASSQGTGIYNSPLHF. Filled out from reference TRBV14 and TRBJ1-6, the complete variable domain reads EAGVTQFPSHSVIEKGQTVTLRCDPISGHDNLYWYRRVMGKEIKFLLHFVKESKQDESGMPNNRFLAERTGGTYSTLKVQPAELEDSGVYFCASSQGTGIYNSPLHFGNGTRLTVT.

This chain joins TRBV6-6 and TRBJ2-3. Germline assignment: CDR1 MNHNY and CDR2 SVGAGI (reference sequence). The CDR3 extends over 13 amino acids. CDR3 sequence: CASSYHNTDTQYF.

The chain links TRBV11-2 to TRBJ2-5. Germline lookup yields CDR1 SGHAT and CDR2 FQNNGV. The CDR3 runs to 13 residues. The CDR3 reads CASSDPLAETQYF.

This chain uses TRBV7-9 with TRBJ2-7; absent DNA, TCRdb's TRBD2 call cannot be checked. Germline CDR1 reads SEHNR; CDR2 reads FQNEAQ (reference sequence). The CDR3 spans 14 residues. CDR3 protein: CASSAAGPLYEQYF.

The chain carries TRBV27 and TRBJ2-3. The CDR3 is 14 amino acids. CDR1 is MNHEY, CDR2 SMNVEV, per germline (reference sequence). CDR3 region: CASSFARSTDTQYF.

This chain joins TRBV5-1 and TRBJ2-1; absent DNA, TCRdb's TRBD2 call cannot be checked. The CDR3 extends over 17 amino acids. Per the germline V gene, CDR1 is SGHRS and CDR2 is YFSETQ. CDR3 loop: CASTRGTSGSSYNEQFF.

The V and J genes are TRBV20-1 and TRBJ1-5. The germline CDR1 and CDR2 sequences are DFQATT and SNEGSKA (reference sequence). This CDR3 is 13 amino acids long. The CDR3 sequence is CSASVGFNQPQHF.

V is TRBV7-9 and J is TRBJ2-7; the D call from TCRdb, TRBD1, cannot be confirmed without DNA. This CDR3 has 20 amino acids. The germline gives CDR1 SEHNR, CDR2 FQNEAQ (reference sequence). The CDR3: CASSLDRSGTTKLSSYEQYF. Filled out from reference TRBV7-9 and TRBJ2-7, the complete variable domain reads DTGVSQNPRHKITKRGQNVTFRCDPISEHNRLYWYRQTLGQGPEFLTYFQNEAQLEKSRLLSDRFSAERPKGSFSTLEIQRTEQGDSAMYLCASSLDRSGTTKLSSYEQYFGPGTRLTVT.

The rearrangement uses TRBV20-1 and TRBJ1-5; TCRdb calls TRBD1, which cannot be checked without DNA. Per germline, CDR1 DFQATT and CDR2 SNEGSKA (reference sequence). CDR3 size: 17 residues. CDR3 in amino acids: CSARDRTGIYSNQPQHF.

This chain uses TRBV7-7 with TRBJ2-5; TCRdb returns TRBD1, unconfirmable since there is no DNA. The germline V gene has CDR1 SSHAT and CDR2 FNYEAQ (reference sequence). The CDR3 sequence is 13 residues long. The CDR3: CASSLTGVETQYF.

This chain links TRBV4-1 with TRBJ2-5. CDR1 is MGHRA and CDR2 is YSYEKL in the germline V gene. The CDR3 loop spans 14 amino acids. Here the CDR3 reads CTSSQQGYQETQYF.

The V and J genes are TRBV6-5 and TRBJ1-3; no DNA is available, so the TRBD1 call from TCRdb remains unchecked. This CDR3 is 13 amino acids long. Looked up from germline, CDR1 is MNHEY and CDR2 is SVGAGI. Here the CDR3 reads CASRTGRANTIYF.

The rearrangement links TRBV6-4 to TRBJ2-5; TCRdb indicates TRBD1, and absent DNA this call remains unverified. The CDR3 runs 18 residues. Germline V gene sequence: CDR1 MRHNA, CDR2 SNTAGT. The CDR3 spells CASSDSFGRTGYQETQYF.

The chain combines TRBV11-2 with TRBJ1-1. Germline CDR1 reads SGHAT; CDR2 reads FQNNGV. The CDR3 consists of 15 residues. The CDR3 sequence is CASSSIDGWGTEAFF.

The V gene is TRBV20-1, the J gene TRBJ2-7; TCRdb selects TRBD2, and the lack of DNA leaves this call unchecked. The CDR3 has 15 amino acids. The germline V gene has CDR1 DFQATT and CDR2 SNEGSKA (reference sequence). This CDR3 is CSARDLLAGAREQYF.

This sequence joins TRBV4-1 and TRBJ1-1; TCRdb lists TRBD1, though no DNA is available to test this call. There are 14 residues in the CDR3. Germline CDR1 and CDR2: MGHRA and YSYEKL. The CDR3 protein is CASSQSGGNTEAFF.